One and the same sample provided the 4 T cell receptor beta chains below, sequenced in a study of blood T cell repertoires in COVID-19. Only in-frame clones appear in the TCRdb table, and some are missing; sequencing was by immunoSEQ multiplex PCR. The sample includes 240,000 or so clones, approximately 90% of them seen just once. Sample: PBMCs or T cells enriched from blood (not recorded which). Every receptor here comes from a man aged 45-60 years who had been exposed to COVID-19.

This chain connects TRBV5-4 to TRBJ1-2; possible D gene TRBD1, 6 bases. The CDR3 extends over 14 amino acids. Looked up from germline, CDR1 is SGHNT and CDR2 is YYREEE (reference sequence). With 4 bases removed from V and 3 bases from J, the gap between germline ends came to 13 bases. In DNA, the CDR3 is TGTGCCAGCAGCCAAAGACGGACAGACTATGGCTACACCTTC. Translating it yields CASSQRRTDYGYTF. Full variable domain (outside the CDR3, taken from reference TRBV5-4 and TRBJ1-2): ETGVTQSPTHLIKTRGQQVTLRCSSQSGHNTVSWYQQALGQGPQFIFQYYREEENGRGNFPPRFSGLQFPNYSSELNVNALELDDSALYLCASSQRRTDYGYTFGSGTRLTVV.

The chain combines TRBV19 with TRBJ1-2; the match to TRBD1 covers 9 bases. Germline CDR1 and CDR2: LNHDA and SQIVND (reference sequence). V lost 7 bases, J lost 4 bases, and 10 bases stayed unmatched. The CDR3 totals 15 residues. CDR3 DNA: TGTGCCAGTATTCCTAGGACAGGGGCGCCCTATGGCTACACCTTC. It codes for CASIPRTGAPYGYTF. Complete variable domain (other parts from reference TRBV19 and TRBJ1-2): DGGITQSPKYLFRKEGQNVTLSCEQNLNHDAMYWYRQDPGQGLRLIYYSQIVNDFQKGDIAEGYSVSREKKESFPLTVTSAQKNPTAFYLCASIPRTGAPYGYTFGSGTRLTVV.

The genes are TRBV29-1 and TRBJ1-1, with D perhaps TRBD1 (5 bases). The CDR3 runs to 13 residues. Looked up from germline, CDR1 is SQVTM and CDR2 is ANQGSEA. The germline V and J ends were trimmed by 8 bases and 5 bases, with 18 bases remaining between them. The DNA of the CDR3 is TGCAGCACCCGACAGCCGGCGGGGACTGAAGCTTTCTTT. The encoded protein is CSTRQPAGTEAFF.

V and J are TRBV12-3 or TRBV12-4 and TRBJ1-1; the D gene is possibly TRBD1 (5 bases). V was trimmed by 1 base and J by 6 bases, leaving 9 bases between them. The CDR3 consists of 13 residues. CDR3 residues: CASSLDGGAEAFF. CDR3 DNA: TGTGCCAGCAGTTTAGACGGGGGAGCTGAAGCTTTCTTT.